This T cell receptor beta chain was sequenced during a study of technical replicates of blood from several donors. This CDR3 spans 14 amino acids. Losses at the gene ends were 3 bases for V and 3 bases for J; bases not matched to a gene: 6. The germline CDR1 and CDR2 sequences are SGHRS and YFSETQ. The repertoire was sequenced with immunoSEQ multiplex PCR; TCRdb's copy has only in-frame clones and lacks some. The sample has around 79,000 clones; around nine tenths are singletons. The source of this sequence is a human donor in good health. The sample comprised T cells isolated from PBMCs. The chain carries TRBV5-1 and TRBJ2-7; 7 nucleotides align to TRBD1. The DNA of the CDR3 is TGCGCCAGCAGCTCAACAGGGGAAATCTACGAGCAGTACTTC. Its protein product is CASSSTGEIYEQYF.